Listed below are T cell receptor beta chains from one sample, sequenced in a study of OX40 agonist ivuxolimab in advanced cancers. Sequenced by immunoSEQ multiplex PCR; TCRdb stores in-frame clones only, minus some. The repertoire includes 8,000 to 10,000 clones, more than 70% of them detected once, and 11% sits in the top ten. The source was CD4+ or CD8+ T cells sorted from blood, collected in a trial of the OX40 agonist ivuxolimab. These receptors all come from an adult with an advanced solid tumor such as melanoma, head and neck, liver or kidney cancer. The CDR3 runs from the conserved cysteine through the conserved F or W. The D gene is left open where the match is weak. The listing skips clone size in some rows; elsewhere it reads once, few, many or a size class.

v_gene	abundance	d_gene	j_gene	CDR3aa	CDR3nt
TRBV7-8	NA	TRBD2	TRBJ2-3	CASSVIAGSSTDTQYF	TGTGCCAGCAGTGTTATAGCGGGAAGTAGCACAGATACGCAGTATTTT
TRBV5-1	NA	NA	TRBJ1-1	CASSLGTVYTEAFF	TGCGCCAGCAGTCTCGGGACGGTCTACACTGAAGCTTTCTTT
TRBV6-5	NA	NA	TRBJ2-7	CASSYFQSYEQYF	TGTGCCAGCAGTTACTTTCAGTCCTACGAGCAGTACTTC
TRBV12-5	few	NA	TRBJ1-1	CASGRDSLNTEAFF	TGTGCTAGTGGCCGAGACAGCCTGAACACTGAAGCTTTCTTT
TRBV5-1	once	NA	TRBJ2-3	CASSLKAVPSTDTQYF	TGCGCCAGCAGCTTAAAAGCGGTACCTAGCACAGATACGCAGTATTTT
TRBV5-1	NA	NA	TRBJ2-3	CASSFFEVSSTDTQYF	TGCGCCAGCAGCTTTTTTGAGGTCTCTAGCACAGATACGCAGTATTTT
TRBV11-3	NA	NA	TRBJ2-2	CASSLERGNTGELFF	TGTGCCAGCAGCTTAGAGCGGGGGAACACCGGGGAGCTGTTTTTT
TRBV7-6	NA	TRBD1	TRBJ2-1	CASSPGTEYNEQFF	TGTGCCAGCAGCCCCGGGACAGAGTACAATGAGCAGTTCTTC
TRBV28	few	NA	TRBJ1-1	CASKGGGRTEAFF	TGTGCCAGCAAGGGTGGCGGAAGGACTGAAGCTTTCTTT
TRBV27	NA	NA	TRBJ1-5	CASSLSGFNQPQHF	TGTGCCAGCAGTTTATCAGGGTTCAATCAGCCCCAGCATTTT
TRBV21-1	NA	NA	TRBJ2-3	CASRPNSPTSGGPEGRDTQYF	TGTGCCAGCAGGCCTAACAGCCCGACTAGCGGGGGACCTGAAGGGAGAGATACGCAGTATTTT
TRBV7-9	NA	NA	TRBJ2-7	CASSPDSGRSEQYF	TGTGCCAGCAGCCCCGACAGTGGTCGAAGCGAGCAGTACTTC
TRBV10-1	NA	TRBD1	TRBJ2-7	CASSEYRTGIGYEQYF	TGCGCCAGCAGTGAGTACAGGACAGGGATCGGATACGAGCAGTACTTC
TRBV27	NA	TRBD1	TRBJ2-1	CASSRTGGLTEQFF	TGTGCCAGCAGTCGGACAGGGGGGCTCACTGAGCAGTTCTTC
TRBV7-2	once	TRBD2	TRBJ2-5	CASSLGVWPSGGETQYF	TGTGCCAGCAGCTTAGGGGTATGGCCTAGCGGGGGAGAGACCCAGTACTTC
TRBV5-1	NA	NA	TRBJ2-5	CASSLEEGRETQYF	TGCGCCAGCAGCTTGGAGGAGGGCCGAGAGACCCAGTACTTC
TRBV5-8	NA	TRBD1	TRBJ1-5	CASSSTGDGGQPQHF	TGTGCCAGCAGCTCAACAGGGGATGGAGGTCAGCCCCAGCATTTT
TRBV11-2	NA	NA	TRBJ1-3	CASSWERQVRNTIYF	TGTGCCAGCAGCTGGGAGAGACAAGTAAGAAACACCATATATTTT
TRBV7-8	NA	NA	TRBJ1-6	CASSLVSQGNSPLHF	TGTGCCAGCAGCTTAGTGAGCCAGGGGAATTCACCCCTCCACTTT
TRBV23-1	NA	NA	TRBJ1-2	CASSQINSNYGYTF	TGCGCCAGCAGTCAAATAAACAGTAACTATGGCTACACCTTC
TRBV4-1	NA	TRBD2	TRBJ2-1	CASSQLILAGGPNEQFF	TGCGCCAGCAGCCAACTTATTCTAGCGGGGGGGCCAAATGAGCAGTTCTTC
TRBV10-3	NA	NA	TRBJ2-1	CAISEGPTPNEQFF	TGTGCCATCAGTGAGGGGCCAACTCCAAATGAGCAGTTCTTC
TRBV4-1	NA	TRBD1	TRBJ2-1	CASSQGTGDYNEQFF	TGCGCCAGCAGCCAAGGGACAGGGGACTACAATGAGCAGTTCTTC
TRBV11-1	once	NA	TRBJ1-1	CASSLISAGNTEAFF	TGTGCCAGCAGCTTAATTTCCGCCGGGAACACTGAAGCTTTCTTT
TRBV7-9	NA	NA	TRBJ1-2	CASSLDRSNYGYTF	TGTGCCAGCAGCTTAGACAGGTCTAACTATGGCTACACCTTC